This T cell receptor (beta chain) appears in the sequencing data of a study of blood T cell repertoires in COVID-19. The V end lost 2 bases, the J end lost 4 bases, and 13 bases lay between the germline ends. This CDR3 spans 15 amino acids. Per the germline V gene, CDR1 is SGHDT and CDR2 is YYEEEE. Assay used: immunoSEQ multiplex PCR; TCRdb lists only in-frame clones, some missing. The repertoire holds around 300,000 clones, with roughly 90% as singletons. The TCR comes from a young man with active or convalescent COVID-19. Sequencing input: peripheral blood. The rearrangement uses TRBV5-6 and TRBJ2-1, with D perhaps matching TRBD1 (6 bases). The CDR3 DNA reads TGTGCCAGCAGCTTAGGACAGAGAATTTACAATGAGCAGTTCTTC. This sequence encodes CASSLGQRIYNEQFF.